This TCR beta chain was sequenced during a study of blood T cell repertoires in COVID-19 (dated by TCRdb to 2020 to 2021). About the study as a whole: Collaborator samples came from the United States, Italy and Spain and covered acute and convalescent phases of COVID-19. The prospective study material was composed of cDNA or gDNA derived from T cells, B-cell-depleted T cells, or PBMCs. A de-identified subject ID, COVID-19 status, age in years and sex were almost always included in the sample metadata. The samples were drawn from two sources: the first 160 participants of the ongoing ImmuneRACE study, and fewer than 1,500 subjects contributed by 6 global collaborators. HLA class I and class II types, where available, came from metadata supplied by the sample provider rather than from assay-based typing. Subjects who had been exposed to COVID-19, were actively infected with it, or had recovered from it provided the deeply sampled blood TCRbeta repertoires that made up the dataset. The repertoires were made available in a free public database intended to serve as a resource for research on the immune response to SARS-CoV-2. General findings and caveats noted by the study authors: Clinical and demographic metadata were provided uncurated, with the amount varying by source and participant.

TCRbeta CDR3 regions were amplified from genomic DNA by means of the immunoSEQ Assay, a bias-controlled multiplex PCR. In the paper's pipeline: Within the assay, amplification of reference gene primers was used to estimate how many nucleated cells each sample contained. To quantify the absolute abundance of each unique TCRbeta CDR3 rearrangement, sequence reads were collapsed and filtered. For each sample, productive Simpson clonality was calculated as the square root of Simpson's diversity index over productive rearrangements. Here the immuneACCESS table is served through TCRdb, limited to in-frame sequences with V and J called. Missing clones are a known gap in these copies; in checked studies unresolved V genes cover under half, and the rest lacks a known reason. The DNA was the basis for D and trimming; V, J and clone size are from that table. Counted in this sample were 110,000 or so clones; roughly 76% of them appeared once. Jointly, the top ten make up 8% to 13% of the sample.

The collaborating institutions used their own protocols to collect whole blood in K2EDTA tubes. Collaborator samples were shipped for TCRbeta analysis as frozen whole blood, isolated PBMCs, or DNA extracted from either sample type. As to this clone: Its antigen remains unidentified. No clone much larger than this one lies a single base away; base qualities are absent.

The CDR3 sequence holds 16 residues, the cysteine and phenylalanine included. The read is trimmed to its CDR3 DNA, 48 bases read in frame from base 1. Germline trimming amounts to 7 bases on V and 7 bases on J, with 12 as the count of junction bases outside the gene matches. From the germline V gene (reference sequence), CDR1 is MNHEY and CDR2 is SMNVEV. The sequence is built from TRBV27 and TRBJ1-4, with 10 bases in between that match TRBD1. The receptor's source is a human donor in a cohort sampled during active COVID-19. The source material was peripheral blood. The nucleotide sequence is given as TGTGCCAGCACTCCCCTCCCGGGGACAGGGGTTGAAAAACTGTTTTTT. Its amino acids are CASTPLPGTGVEKLFF.